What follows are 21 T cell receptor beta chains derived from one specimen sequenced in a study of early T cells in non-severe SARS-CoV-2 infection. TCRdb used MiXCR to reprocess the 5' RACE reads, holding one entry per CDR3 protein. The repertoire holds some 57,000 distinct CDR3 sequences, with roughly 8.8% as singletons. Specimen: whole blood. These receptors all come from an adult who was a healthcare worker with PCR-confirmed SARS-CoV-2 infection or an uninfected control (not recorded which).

The CDR3 sequence is CASSPDGHNSPLHF. The CDR3 region has the DNA TGTGCCAGCAGTCCGGACGGACACAATTCACCCCTCCACTTT. The chain employs TRBV6-6 and TRBJ1-6, with D tentatively TRBD1 (5 bases). Trimming stripped 5 bases from V and 7 bases from J, with 12 bases between. Germline CDR1 MNHNY, CDR2 SVGAGI (reference sequence). The CDR3 spans 14 residues.

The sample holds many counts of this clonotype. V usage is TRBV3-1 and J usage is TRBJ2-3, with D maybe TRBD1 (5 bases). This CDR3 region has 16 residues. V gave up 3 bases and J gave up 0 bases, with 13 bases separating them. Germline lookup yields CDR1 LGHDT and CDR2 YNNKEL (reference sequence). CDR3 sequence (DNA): TGTGCCAGCAGCCACCCCCAGGGATCTAGCACAGATACGCAGTATTTT. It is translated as CASSHPQGSSTDTQYF.

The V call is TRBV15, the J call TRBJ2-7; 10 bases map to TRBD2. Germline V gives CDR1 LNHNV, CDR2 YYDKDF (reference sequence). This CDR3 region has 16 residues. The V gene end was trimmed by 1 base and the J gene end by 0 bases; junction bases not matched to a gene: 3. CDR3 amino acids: CATSRGLAGDSYEQYF. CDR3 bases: TGTGCCACCAGCAGAGGACTAGCGGGTGACTCCTACGAGCAGTACTTC.

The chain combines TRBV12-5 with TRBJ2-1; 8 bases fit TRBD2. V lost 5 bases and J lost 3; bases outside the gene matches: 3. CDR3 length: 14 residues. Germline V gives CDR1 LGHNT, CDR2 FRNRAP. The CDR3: CASGRGGLYNEQFF. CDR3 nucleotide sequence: TGTGCTAGTGGTCGGGGGGGCCTCTACAATGAGCAGTTCTTC. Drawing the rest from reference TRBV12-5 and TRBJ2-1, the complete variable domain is DARVTQTPRHKVTEMGQEVTMRCQPILGHNTVFWYRQTMMQGLELLAYFRNRAPLDDSGMPKDRFSAEMPDATLATLKIQPSEPRDSAVYFCASGRGGLYNEQFFGPGTRLTVL.

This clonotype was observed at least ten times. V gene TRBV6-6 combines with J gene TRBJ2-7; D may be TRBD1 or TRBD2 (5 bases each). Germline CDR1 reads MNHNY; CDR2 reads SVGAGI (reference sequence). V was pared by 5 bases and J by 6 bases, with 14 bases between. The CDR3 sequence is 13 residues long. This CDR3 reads CASSRDGRIEQYF. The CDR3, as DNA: TGTGCCAGCAGTCGGGACGGCAGGATCGAGCAGTACTTC.

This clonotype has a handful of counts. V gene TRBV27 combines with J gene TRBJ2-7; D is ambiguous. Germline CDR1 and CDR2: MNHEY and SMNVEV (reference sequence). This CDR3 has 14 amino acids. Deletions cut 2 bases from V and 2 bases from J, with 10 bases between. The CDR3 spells CASSLTDGAYEQYF. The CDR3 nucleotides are TGTGCCAGCAGTTTAACTGACGGTGCCTACGAGCAGTACTTC.

CDR3: CAWSVNEKLFF. In DNA form, the CDR3 reads TGTGCCTGGAGTGTAAATGAAAAACTGTTTTTT. The rearrangement links TRBV30 to TRBJ1-4; D is undetermined. The CDR3 loop spans 11 amino acids. Trimming stripped 0 bases from V and 5 bases from J, with 1 base between. Germline V gives CDR1 GTSNPN, CDR2 SVGIG (reference sequence).

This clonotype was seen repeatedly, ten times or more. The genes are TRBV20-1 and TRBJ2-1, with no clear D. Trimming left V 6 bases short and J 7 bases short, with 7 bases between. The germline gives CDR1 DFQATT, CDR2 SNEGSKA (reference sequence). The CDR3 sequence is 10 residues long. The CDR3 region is CSAVANEQFF. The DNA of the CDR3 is TGCAGTGCCGTAGCAAATGAGCAGTTCTTC.

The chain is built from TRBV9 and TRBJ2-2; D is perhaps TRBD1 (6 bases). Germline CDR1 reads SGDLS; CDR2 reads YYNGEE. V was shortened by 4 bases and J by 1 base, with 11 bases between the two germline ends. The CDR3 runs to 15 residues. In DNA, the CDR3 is TGTGCCAGCAGCCTCCGGACAGAGAACACCGGGGAGCTGTTTTTT. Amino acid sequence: CASSLRTENTGELFF.

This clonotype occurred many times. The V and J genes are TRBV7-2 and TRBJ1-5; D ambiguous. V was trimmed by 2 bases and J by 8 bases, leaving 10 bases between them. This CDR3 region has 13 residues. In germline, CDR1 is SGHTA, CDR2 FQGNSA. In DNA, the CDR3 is TGTGCCAGCAGCTTATCGCGAGGTGAGCCCCAGCATTTT. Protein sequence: CASSLSRGEPQHF.

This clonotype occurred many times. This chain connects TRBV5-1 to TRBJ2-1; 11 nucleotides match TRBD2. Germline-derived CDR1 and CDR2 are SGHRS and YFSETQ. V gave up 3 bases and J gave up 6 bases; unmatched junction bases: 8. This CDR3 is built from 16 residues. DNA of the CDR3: TGCGCCAGCAGCTCTTTAGCGGGAGGGTACGTCAATGAGCAGTTCTTC. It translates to CASSSLAGGYVNEQFF.

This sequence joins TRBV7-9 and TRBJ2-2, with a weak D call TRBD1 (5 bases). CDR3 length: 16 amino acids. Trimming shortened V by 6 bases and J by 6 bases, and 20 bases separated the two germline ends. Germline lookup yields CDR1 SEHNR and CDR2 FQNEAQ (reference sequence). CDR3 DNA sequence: TGTGCCAGCAGACGACCGGACACCGGCGGCGCCGGGGAGCTGTTTTTT. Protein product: CASRRPDTGGAGELFF.

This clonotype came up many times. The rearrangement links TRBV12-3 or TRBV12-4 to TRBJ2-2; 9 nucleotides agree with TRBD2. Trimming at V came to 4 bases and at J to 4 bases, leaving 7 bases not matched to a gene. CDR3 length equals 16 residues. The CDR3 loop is CASSSPSGGRTGELFF. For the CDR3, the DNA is TGTGCCAGCAGTTCGCCGAGCGGGGGGCGCACCGGGGAGCTGTTTTTT.

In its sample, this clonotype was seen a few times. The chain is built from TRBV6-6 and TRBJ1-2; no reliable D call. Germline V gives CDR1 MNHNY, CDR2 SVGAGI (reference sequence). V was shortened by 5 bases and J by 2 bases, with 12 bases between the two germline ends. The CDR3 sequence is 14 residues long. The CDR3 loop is CASSPLEGNYGYTF. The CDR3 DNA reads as TGTGCCAGCAGTCCCCTAGAAGGAAACTATGGCTACACCTTC.

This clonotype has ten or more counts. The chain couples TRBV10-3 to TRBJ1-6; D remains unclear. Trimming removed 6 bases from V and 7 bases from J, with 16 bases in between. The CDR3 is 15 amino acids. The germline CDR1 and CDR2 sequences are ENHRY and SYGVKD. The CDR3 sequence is CAISDVTADNSPLHF. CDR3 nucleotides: TGTGCCATCAGCGATGTTACAGCAGACAATTCACCCCTCCACTTT.

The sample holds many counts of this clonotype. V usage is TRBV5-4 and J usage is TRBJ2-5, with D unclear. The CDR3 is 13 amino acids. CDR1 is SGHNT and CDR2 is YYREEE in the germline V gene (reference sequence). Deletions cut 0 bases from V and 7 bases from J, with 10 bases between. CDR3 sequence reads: CASSLDGVATQYF. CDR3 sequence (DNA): TGTGCCAGCAGCTTGGATGGGGTAGCGACCCAGTACTTC.

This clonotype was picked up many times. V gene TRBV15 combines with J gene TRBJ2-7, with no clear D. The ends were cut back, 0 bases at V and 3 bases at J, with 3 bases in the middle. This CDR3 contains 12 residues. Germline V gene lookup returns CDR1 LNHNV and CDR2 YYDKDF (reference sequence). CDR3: CATSRDDYEQYF. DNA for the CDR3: TGTGCCACCAGCAGAGACGACTACGAGCAGTACTTC.

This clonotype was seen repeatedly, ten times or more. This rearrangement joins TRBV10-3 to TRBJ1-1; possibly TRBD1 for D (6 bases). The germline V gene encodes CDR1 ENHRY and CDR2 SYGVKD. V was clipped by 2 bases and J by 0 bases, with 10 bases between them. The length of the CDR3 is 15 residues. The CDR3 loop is CAISEGQIMNTEAFF. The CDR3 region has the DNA TGTGCCATCAGTGAGGGACAGATCATGAACACTGAAGCTTTCTTT.

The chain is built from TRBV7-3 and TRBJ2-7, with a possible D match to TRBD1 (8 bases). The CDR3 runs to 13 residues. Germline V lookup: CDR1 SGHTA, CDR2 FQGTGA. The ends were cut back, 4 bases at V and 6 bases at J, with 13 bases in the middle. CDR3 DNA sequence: TGTGCCAGCAGCTCGGACAGGGAGGGCGAGCAGTACTTC. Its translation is CASSSDREGEQYF. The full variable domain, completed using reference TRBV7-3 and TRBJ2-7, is GAGVSQTPSNKVTEKGKYVELRCDPISGHTALYWYRQSLGQGPEFLIYFQGTGAADDSGLPNDRFFAVRPEGSVSTLKIQRTERGDSAVYLCASSSDREGEQYFGPGTRLTVT.

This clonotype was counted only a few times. The CDR3 region has the DNA TGCAGTGCTAGTCCTAGCGGGGAGGGCACAGATACGCAGTATTTT. Translating gives CSASPSGEGTDTQYF. The chain employs TRBV20-1 and TRBJ2-3, with TRBD2 matching 9 bases. The CDR3 extends over 15 amino acids. Germline lookup yields CDR1 DFQATT and CDR2 SNEGSKA (reference sequence). V was clipped by 3 bases and J by 1 base; unmatched bases: 5.

CDR3 bases: TGTGCCAGCTCATCCTCGGAGTTAGGGCGGGCGAACACTGAAGCTTTCTTT. Translating it yields CASSSSELGRANTEAFF. The rearrangement links TRBV18 to TRBJ1-1, with D hard to call. Germline CDR1 and CDR2: KGHSH and LQKENI. Trimming stripped 5 bases from V and 1 base from J, with 20 bases between. This CDR3 comprises 17 residues.